Listed below are T cell receptor beta chains from one sample, sequenced in a study of human T cells and chemical hapten exposure. TCRdb re-called the RACE reads through MiXCR, storing one row per CDR3 protein. The table has over 75,000 distinct CDR3 sequences, roughly 7.2% seen once. This specimen consisted of whole blood, obtained in connection with sensitization to the hapten diphenylcyclopropenone (DPC). All receptors derive from a woman aged 25 to 39 with alopecia areata. Some clones in this sample may be carry-over from other donors' samples. Both conserved end residues are part of each CDR3. The order of the fields is J gene, clone size, D gene, V gene, CDR3 protein, CDR3 DNA. The D gene is left open where the match is weak. The listing skips clone size in some rows; elsewhere it reads once, few, many or a size class.

>TRBJ2-3|-|-|TRBV20-1
CSAPLRPGGQRGPDTQYF
TGCAGTGCTCCCCTCAGGCCAGGGGGCCAGCGGGGCCCAGATACGCAGTATTTT
>TRBJ1-2|many|TRBD1|TRBV15
CATRPAQGQNYGYTF
TGTGCCACCAGGCCAGCCCAGGGACAGAACTATGGCTACACCTTC
>TRBJ1-1|many|-|TRBV29-1
CSAQSTEAFF
TGCAGCGCCCAGAGCACTGAAGCTTTCTTT
>TRBJ1-6|many|-|TRBV7-6
CASSQTPPGPRGSYNSPLHF
TGTGCCAGCAGCCAGACACCCCCGGGACCCCGTGGCTCCTATAATTCACCCCTCCACTTT
>TRBJ1-5|-|TRBD1|TRBV9
CASSPGGLSNQPQHF
TGTGCCAGCAGCCCAGGGGGTCTGAGCAATCAGCCCCAGCATTTT
>TRBJ2-7|few|TRBD2|TRBV20-1
CSAGPFEAGATDEQYF
TGCAGTGCTGGTCCTTTTGAAGCGGGGGCCACCGACGAGCAGTACTTC
>TRBJ1-5|-|TRBD1|TRBV7-9
CASSFWTGGVNSNQPQHF
TGTGCCAGCAGCTTTTGGACAGGGGGTGTTAATAGCAATCAGCCCCAGCATTTT
>TRBJ2-2|many|-|TRBV6-5
CASSYSSTAGELFF
TGTGCCAGCAGTTACTCGAGTACAGCCGGGGAGCTGTTTTTT
>TRBJ1-1|few|TRBD1|TRBV3-1
CASSQDRGTGGDTEAFF
TGTGCCAGCAGCCAAGATCGGGGGACAGGGGGGGACACTGAAGCTTTCTTT
>TRBJ1-1|-|-|TRBV9
CASSVEVGLDTEAFF
TGTGCCAGCAGCGTAGAGGTAGGGTTGGACACTGAAGCTTTCTTT
>TRBJ1-2|-|-|TRBV19
CASSINRLSNYGYTF
TGTGCCAGTAGTATAAATCGTCTCTCTAACTATGGCTACACCTTC
>TRBJ2-1|few|TRBD2|TRBV6-2/TRBV6-3
CASSYSTTLAGGLSEQFF
TGTGCCAGCAGTTACTCGACCACCCTAGCGGGGGGGCTTAGTGAGCAGTTCTTC
>TRBJ1-1|many|-|TRBV30
CAWSLTGWNTEAFF
TGTGCCTGGAGTCTAACAGGGTGGAACACTGAAGCTTTCTTT
>TRBJ2-2|many|TRBD2|TRBV11-2
CASSPSGSWNTGELFF
TGTGCCAGCAGCCCTAGCGGGTCCTGGAACACCGGGGAGCTGTTTTTT
>TRBJ1-1|many|-|TRBV11-3
CASSPGINTEAFF
TGTGCCAGCAGCCCCGGGATCAACACTGAAGCTTTCTTT
>TRBJ2-7|many|TRBD1|TRBV13
CASSPRTGKYEQYF
TGTGCCAGCAGCCCCCGGACAGGGAAGTACGAGCAGTACTTC
>TRBJ2-7|many|TRBD1|TRBV6-5
CASSYSGTGLYEQYF
TGTGCCAGCAGTTACTCAGGGACAGGCCTGTACGAGCAGTACTTC
>TRBJ2-4|few|TRBD2|TRBV6-2/TRBV6-3
CASSYPGGILAKNIQYF
TGTGCCAGCAGTTACCCCGGGGGGATACTAGCCAAAAACATTCAGTACTTC
>TRBJ1-3|few|-|TRBV20-1
CSARDRDSGNTIYF
TGCAGTGCTAGAGACAGGGACTCTGGAAACACCATATATTTT
>TRBJ1-5|-|TRBD1|TRBV18
CASSPQGAGSNQPQHF
TGTGCCAGCTCACCACAGGGGGCCGGGAGCAATCAGCCCCAGCATTTT
>TRBJ2-3|-|-|TRBV2
CASRATPDTQYF
TGTGCCAGCAGAGCGACTCCAGATACGCAGTATTTT
>TRBJ2-3|many|-|TRBV20-1
CSAKGGGGDSTDTQYF
TGCAGTGCTAAGGGAGGGGGGGGAGATAGCACAGATACGCAGTATTTT
>TRBJ1-2|few|-|TRBV7-2
CASSLQAPLYGYTF
TGTGCCAGCAGCTTACAGGCTCCTCTCTATGGCTACACCTTC
>TRBJ2-1|few|TRBD2|TRBV11-1
CASSLTSGGTWGGSYEQFF
TGTGCCAGCAGCCTCACTAGCGGGGGGACCTGGGGAGGTAGTTATGAGCAGTTCTTC
>TRBJ2-1|many|TRBD2|TRBV27
CASSRGLTDNEQFF
TGTGCCAGCAGTCGGGGACTAACAGACAATGAGCAGTTCTTC
>TRBJ2-2|many|-|TRBV6-1
CASWGLENGELFF
TGTGCCAGCTGGGGACTGGAGAACGGGGAGCTGTTTTTT
>TRBJ1-2|many|-|TRBV7-2
CASSLRTDGYGYTF
TGTGCCAGCAGCTTAAGGACGGACGGCTATGGCTACACCTTC